A single sample gave rise to the 5 T cell receptor beta chains below, sequenced in a study of blood T cell repertoires in COVID-19. TCRdb's copy holds only in-frame clones and misses some; the assay was immunoSEQ multiplex PCR. The table records approximately 68,000 clones, around nine tenths of them present only once. The sample taken for sequencing was peripheral blood. These receptors were collected from a woman aged 55-70 years with acute or convalescent COVID-19.

CDR3 DNA: TGTGCCAGCAAGGTAGCGGGTTACACAGATACGCAGTATTTT. Amino acid sequence: CASKVAGYTDTQYF. The rearrangement joins TRBV2 to TRBJ2-3; 7 nucleotides line up with TRBD2. The CDR3 covers 14 residues. J gave up 2 bases and V 7 bases, and 6 bases lay outside the gene matches. CDR1 SNHLY and CDR2 FYNNEI come from the germline V gene.

The sample holds one count of this clone. This chain links TRBV28 with TRBJ2-3, with 7 bases matching TRBD1. Germline assignment: CDR1 MDHEN and CDR2 SYDVKM. The CDR3 sequence is 18 residues long. After removal of 7 bases from V and 0 bases from J, the junction contained 16 bases not matched to a gene. DNA for the CDR3: TGTGCCAGCAAATGGACAGGAGGAACTCACCCTAGCACAGATACGCAGTATTTT. Translating gives CASKWTGGTHPSTDTQYF.

This clone was detected only once. The J gene is TRBJ2-1, the V gene TRBV7-9; 8 nucleotides match TRBD2. Looked up from germline, CDR1 is SEHNR and CDR2 is FQNEAQ (reference sequence). The junction had 9 bases not matched to a gene; V was cut back by 6 bases and J by 8 bases. The CDR3 has 14 amino acids. Here the CDR3 reads CASRSGLGGHEQFF. The CDR3 region has the DNA TGTGCCAGCAGATCGGGACTAGGGGGTCATGAGCAGTTCTTC.

V is TRBV27 and J is TRBJ1-5; no reliable D call. In germline, CDR1 is MNHEY, CDR2 SMNVEV (reference sequence). V lost 3 bases, J lost 4 bases, and 10 bases lay in between. CDR3 length: 14 residues. In DNA, the CDR3 is TGTGCCAGCAGTTTTTCGGGAACAAATCAGCCCCAGCATTTT. Amino acids: CASSFSGTNQPQHF.

The chain joins TRBV5-1 to TRBJ2-2; 9 nucleotides align to TRBD2. V was pared by 0 bases and J by 4 bases, with 1 base of the junction left unmatched. The CDR3 totals 15 residues. CDR1 SGHRS and CDR2 YFSETQ come from the germline V gene. The CDR3 nucleotides read TGCGCCAGCAGCTTGGAGCGGGGGGTCACCGGGGAGCTGTTTTTT. Amino acids: CASSLERGVTGELFF.